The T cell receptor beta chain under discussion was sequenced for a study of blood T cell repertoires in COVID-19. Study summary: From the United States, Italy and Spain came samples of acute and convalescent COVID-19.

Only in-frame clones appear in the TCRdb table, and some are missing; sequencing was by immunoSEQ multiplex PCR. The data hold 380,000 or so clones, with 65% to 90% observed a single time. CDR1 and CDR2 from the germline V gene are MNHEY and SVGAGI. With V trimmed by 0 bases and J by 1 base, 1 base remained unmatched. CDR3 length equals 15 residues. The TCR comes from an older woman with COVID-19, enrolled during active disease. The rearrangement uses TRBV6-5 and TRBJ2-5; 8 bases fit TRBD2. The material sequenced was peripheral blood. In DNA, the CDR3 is TGTGCCAGCAGTTACTCTGCGGGGGGCCAAGAGACCCAGTACTTC. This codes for CASSYSAGGQETQYF.